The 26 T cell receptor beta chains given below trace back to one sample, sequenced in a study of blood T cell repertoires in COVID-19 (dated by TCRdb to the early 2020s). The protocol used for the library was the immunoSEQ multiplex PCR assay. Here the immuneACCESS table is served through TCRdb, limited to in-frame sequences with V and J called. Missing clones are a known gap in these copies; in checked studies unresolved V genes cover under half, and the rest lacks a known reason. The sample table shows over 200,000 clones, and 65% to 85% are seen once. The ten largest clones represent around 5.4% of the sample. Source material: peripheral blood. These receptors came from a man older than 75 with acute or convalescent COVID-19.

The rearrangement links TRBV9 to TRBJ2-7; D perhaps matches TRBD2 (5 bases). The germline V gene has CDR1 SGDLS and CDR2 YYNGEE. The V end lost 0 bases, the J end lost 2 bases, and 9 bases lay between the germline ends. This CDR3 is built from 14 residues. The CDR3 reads CASSVGRVPYEQYF. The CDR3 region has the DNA TGTGCCAGCAGCGTAGGGCGGGTACCCTACGAGCAGTACTTC.

CDR3 nucleotides: TGTGCCAGCTCATTAGACAGACCCCACGCGAACACCGGGGAGCTGTTTTTT. This sequence encodes CASSLDRPHANTGELFF. The chain uses TRBV18 and TRBJ2-2; D is perhaps TRBD1 (5 bases). This CDR3 spans 17 amino acids. Trimming removed 5 bases at V and 0 bases at J, with 16 bases between. Germline V lookup: CDR1 KGHSH, CDR2 LQKENI.

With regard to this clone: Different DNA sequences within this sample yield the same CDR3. The CDR3 here is CSVVRVLGTEAFF. The CDR3 region has the DNA TGCAGCGTTGTGCGGGTACTAGGCACTGAAGCTTTCTTT. This chain connects TRBV29-1 to TRBJ1-1; no definite D call. The CDR3 runs 13 residues. The germline gives CDR1 SQVTM, CDR2 ANQGSEA. V gave up 4 bases and J gave up 4 bases, with 13 bases separating them.

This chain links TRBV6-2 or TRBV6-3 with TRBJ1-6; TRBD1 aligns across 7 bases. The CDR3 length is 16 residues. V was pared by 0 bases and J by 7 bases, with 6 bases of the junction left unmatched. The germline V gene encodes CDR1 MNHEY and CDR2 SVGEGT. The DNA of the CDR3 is TGTGCCAGCAGTTACTCCCCGGGACAGCGGAATTCACCCCTCCACTTT. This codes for CASSYSPGQRNSPLHF.

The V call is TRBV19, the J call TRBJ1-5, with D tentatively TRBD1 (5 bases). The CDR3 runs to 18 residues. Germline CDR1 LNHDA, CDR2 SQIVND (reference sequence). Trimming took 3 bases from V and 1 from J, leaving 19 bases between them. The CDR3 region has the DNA TGTGCCAGTAGTATTGTCGCAGGGCCAGCGTGGAGCAATCAGCCCCAGCATTTT. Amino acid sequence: CASSIVAGPAWSNQPQHF.

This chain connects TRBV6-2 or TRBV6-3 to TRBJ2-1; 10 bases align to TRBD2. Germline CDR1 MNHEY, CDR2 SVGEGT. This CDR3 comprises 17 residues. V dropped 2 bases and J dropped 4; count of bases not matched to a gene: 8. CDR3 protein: CASSYTPLAGPYNEQFF. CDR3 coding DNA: TGTGCCAGCAGTTACACCCCACTAGCGGGACCATACAATGAGCAGTTCTTC.

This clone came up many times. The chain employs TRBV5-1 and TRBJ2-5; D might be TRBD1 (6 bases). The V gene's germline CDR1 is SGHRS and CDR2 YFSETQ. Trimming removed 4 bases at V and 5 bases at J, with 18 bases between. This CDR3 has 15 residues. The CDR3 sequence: CASSPGDGGRETQYF. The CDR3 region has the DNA TGCGCCAGCAGCCCAGGGGACGGTGGTCGCGAGACCCAGTACTTC.

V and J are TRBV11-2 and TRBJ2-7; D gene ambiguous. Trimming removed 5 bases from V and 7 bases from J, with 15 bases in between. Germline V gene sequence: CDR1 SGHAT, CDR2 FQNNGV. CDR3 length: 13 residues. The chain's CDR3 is CASSPRGSGEQYF. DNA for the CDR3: TGTGCCAGCAGCCCTAGAGGTTCCGGGGAGCAGTACTTC.

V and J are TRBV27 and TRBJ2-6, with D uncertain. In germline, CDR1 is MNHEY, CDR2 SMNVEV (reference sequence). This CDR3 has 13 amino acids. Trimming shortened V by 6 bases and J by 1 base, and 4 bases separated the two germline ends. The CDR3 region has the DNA TGTGCCAGCAGGAGTTCTGGGGCCAACGTCCTGACTTTC. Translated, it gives CASRSSGANVLTF.

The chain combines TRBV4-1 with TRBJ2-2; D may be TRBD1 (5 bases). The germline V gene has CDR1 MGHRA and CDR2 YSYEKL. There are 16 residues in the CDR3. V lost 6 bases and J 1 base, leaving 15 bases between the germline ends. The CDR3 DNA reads TGCGCCAGCAGGAAAGGGGCGGAAGTGAACACCGGGGAGCTGTTTTTT. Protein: CASRKGAEVNTGELFF.

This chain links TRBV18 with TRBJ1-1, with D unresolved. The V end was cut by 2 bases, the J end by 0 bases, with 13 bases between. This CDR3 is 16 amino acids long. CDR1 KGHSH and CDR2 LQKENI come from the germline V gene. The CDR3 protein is CASSPGKEGLNTEAFF. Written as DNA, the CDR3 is TGTGCCAGCTCACCAGGCAAGGAGGGCTTGAACACTGAAGCTTTCTTT.

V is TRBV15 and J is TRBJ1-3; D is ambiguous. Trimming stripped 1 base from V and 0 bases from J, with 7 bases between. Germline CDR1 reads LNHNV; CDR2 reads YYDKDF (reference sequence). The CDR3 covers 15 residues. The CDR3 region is CATSRAGSSGNTIYF. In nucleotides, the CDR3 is TGTGCCACCAGCAGAGCCGGGAGCTCTGGAAACACCATATATTTT. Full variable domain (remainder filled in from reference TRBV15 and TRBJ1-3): DAMVIQNPRYQVTQFGKPVTLSCSQTLNHNVMYWYQQKSSQAPKLLFHYYDKDFNNEADTPDNFQSRRPNTSFCFLDIRSPGLGDTAMYLCATSRAGSSGNTIYFGEGSWLTVV.

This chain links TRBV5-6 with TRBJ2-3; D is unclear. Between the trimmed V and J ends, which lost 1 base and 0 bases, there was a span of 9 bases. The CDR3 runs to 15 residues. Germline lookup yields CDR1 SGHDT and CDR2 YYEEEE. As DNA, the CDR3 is TGTGCCAGCAGCTTGCTTGGCAAGAGCACAGATACGCAGTATTTT. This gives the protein CASSLLGKSTDTQYF.

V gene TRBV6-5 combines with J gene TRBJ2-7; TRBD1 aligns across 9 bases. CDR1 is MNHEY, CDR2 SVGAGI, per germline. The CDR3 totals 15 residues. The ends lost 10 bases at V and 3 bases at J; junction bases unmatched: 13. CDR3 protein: CAISPRQGVIYEQYF. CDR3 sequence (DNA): TGTGCCATTTCCCCTAGACAGGGGGTTATCTACGAGCAGTACTTC.

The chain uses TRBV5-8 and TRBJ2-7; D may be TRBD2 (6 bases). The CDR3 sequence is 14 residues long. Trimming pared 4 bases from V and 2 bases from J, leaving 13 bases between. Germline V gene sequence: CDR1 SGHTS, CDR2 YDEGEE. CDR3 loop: CASSVVGGTYEQYF. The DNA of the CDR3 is TGTGCCAGCAGCGTAGTGGGAGGCACCTACGAGCAGTACTTC.

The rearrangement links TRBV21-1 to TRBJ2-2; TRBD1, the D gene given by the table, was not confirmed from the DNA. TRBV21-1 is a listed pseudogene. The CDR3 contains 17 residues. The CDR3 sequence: CASSQSGGQGYTGELFF. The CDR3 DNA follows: TGTGCCAGCAGCCAAAGCGGGGGACAGGGTTACACCGGGGAGCTGTTTTTT.

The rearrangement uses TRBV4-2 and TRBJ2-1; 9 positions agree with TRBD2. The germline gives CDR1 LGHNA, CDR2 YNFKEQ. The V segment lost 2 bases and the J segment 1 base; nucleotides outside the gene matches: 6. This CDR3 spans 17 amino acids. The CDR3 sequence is CASSQNPAGGSYNEQFF. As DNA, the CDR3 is TGTGCCAGCAGCCAAAACCCAGCGGGAGGTTCCTACAATGAGCAGTTCTTC.

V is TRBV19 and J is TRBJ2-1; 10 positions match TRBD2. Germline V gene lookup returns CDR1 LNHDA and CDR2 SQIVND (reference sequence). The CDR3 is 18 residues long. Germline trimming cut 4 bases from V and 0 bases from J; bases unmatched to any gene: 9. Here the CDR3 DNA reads TGTGCCAGTAGTAAGGCTAGCGGGAGAAAGGACTCCTACAATGAGCAGTTCTTC. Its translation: CASSKASGRKDSYNEQFF.

The DNA of the CDR3 is TGTGCCAGCTCAACCAGGCCTACCCTCGGTGAGCAGTACTTC. Its translation: CASSTRPTLGEQYF. The genes are TRBV18 and TRBJ2-7; no reliable D call. Deletions cut 5 bases from V and 7 bases from J, with 18 bases between. Germline V gene sequence: CDR1 KGHSH, CDR2 LQKENI. CDR3 length: 14 residues. Complete variable domain (other parts from reference TRBV18 and TRBJ2-7): NAGVMQNPRHLVRRRGQEARLRCSPMKGHSHVYWYRQLPEEGLKFMVYLQKENIIDESGMPKERFSAEFPKEGPSILRIQQVVRGDSAAYFCASSTRPTLGEQYFGPGTRLTVT.

The CDR3 nucleotides read TGTGCCAGCTCACCACGGACTAGCGGGGCTAGCACAGATACGCAGTATTTT. Its protein is CASSPRTSGASTDTQYF. This chain uses TRBV18 with TRBJ2-3, with TRBD2 matching over 12 bases. The junction had 2 bases not matched to a gene; V was cut back by 1 base and J by 0 bases. There are 17 residues in the CDR3. Germline values: CDR1 KGHSH, CDR2 LQKENI.

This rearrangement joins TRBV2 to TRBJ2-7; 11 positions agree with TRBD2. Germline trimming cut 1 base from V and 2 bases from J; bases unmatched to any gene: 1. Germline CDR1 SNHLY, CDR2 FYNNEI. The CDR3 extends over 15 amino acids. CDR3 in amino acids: CASSEGGLAAYEQYF. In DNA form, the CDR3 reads TGTGCCAGCAGTGAAGGGGGACTAGCGGCCTACGAGCAGTACTTC.

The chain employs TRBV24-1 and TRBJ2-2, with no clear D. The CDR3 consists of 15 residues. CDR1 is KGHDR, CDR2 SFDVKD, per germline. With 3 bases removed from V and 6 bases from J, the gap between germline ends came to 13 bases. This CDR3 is CATSDSQVFAGELFF. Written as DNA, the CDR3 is TGTGCCACCAGTGATAGTCAGGTATTCGCCGGGGAGCTGTTTTTT.

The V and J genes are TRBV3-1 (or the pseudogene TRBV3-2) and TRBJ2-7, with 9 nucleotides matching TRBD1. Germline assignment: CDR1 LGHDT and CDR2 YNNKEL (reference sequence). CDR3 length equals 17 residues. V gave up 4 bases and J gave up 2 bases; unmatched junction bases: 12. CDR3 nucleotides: TGTGCCAGCAGCCGAGGTTCAGGGGACAGGGTCCCCTACGAGCAGTACTTC. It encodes CASSRGSGDRVPYEQYF.

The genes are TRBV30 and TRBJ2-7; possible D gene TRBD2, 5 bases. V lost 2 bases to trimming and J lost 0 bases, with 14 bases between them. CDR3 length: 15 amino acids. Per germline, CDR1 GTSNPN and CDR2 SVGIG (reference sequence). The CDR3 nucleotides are TGTGCCTGGAGTCCAAAAAGCGGTTTCTCCTACGAGCAGTACTTC. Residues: CAWSPKSGFSYEQYF.

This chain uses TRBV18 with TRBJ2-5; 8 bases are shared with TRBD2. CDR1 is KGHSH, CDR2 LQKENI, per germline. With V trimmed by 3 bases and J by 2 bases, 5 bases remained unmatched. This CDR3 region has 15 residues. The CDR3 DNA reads TGTGCCAGCTCACCCCGCGGGGGGACGCAAGAGACCCAGTACTTC. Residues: CASSPRGGTQETQYF.

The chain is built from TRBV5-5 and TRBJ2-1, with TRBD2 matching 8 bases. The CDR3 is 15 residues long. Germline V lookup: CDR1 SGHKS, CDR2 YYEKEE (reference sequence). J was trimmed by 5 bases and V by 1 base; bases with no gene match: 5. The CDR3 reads CASSLLGGRHNEQFF. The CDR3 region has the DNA TGTGCCAGCAGCTTGCTTGGCGGGAGGCACAATGAGCAGTTCTTC. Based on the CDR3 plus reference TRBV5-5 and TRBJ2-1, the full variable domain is DAGVTQSPTHLIKTRGQQVTLRCSPISGHKSVSWYQQVLGQGPQFIFQYYEKEERGRGNFPDRFSARQFPNYSSELNVNALLLGDSALYLCASSLLGGRHNEQFFGPGTRLTVL.